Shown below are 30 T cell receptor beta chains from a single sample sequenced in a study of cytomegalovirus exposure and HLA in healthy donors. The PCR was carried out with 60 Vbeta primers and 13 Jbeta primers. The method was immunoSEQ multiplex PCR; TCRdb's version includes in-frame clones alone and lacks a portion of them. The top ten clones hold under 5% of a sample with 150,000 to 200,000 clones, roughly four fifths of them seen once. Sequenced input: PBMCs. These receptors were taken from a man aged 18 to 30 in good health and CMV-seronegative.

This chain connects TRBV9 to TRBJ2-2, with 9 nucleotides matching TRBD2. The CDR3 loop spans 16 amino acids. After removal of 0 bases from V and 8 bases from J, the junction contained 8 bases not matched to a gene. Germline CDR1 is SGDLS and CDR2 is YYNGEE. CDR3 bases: TGTGCCAGCAGCGTAGGAGATAGCGGGAGAGGGGGGGAGCTGTTTTTT. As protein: CASSVGDSGRGGELFF.

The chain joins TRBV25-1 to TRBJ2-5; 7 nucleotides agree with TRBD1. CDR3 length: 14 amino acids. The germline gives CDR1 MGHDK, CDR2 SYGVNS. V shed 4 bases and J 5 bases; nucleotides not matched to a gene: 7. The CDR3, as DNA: TGTGCCAGCAGTGCCGTCAGGGGGTGGGAGACCCAGTACTTC. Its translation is CASSAVRGWETQYF.

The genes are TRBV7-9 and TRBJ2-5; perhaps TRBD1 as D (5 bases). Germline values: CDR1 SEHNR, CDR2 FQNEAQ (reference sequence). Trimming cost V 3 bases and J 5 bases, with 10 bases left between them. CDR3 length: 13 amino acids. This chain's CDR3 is CASSFWGEETQYF. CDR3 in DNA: TGTGCCAGCAGCTTTTGGGGCGAGGAGACCCAGTACTTC. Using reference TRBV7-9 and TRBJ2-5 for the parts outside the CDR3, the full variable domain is DTGVSQNPRHKITKRGQNVTFRCDPISEHNRLYWYRQTLGQGPEFLTYFQNEAQLEKSRLLSDRFSAERPKGSFSTLEIQRTEQGDSAMYLCASSFWGEETQYFGPGTRLLVL.

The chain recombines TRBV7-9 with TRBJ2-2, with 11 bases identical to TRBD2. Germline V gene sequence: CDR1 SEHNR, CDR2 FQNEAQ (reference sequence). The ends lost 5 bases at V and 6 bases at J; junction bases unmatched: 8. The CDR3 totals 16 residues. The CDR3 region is CASSAPSGRLAGELFF. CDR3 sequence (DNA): TGTGCCAGCAGCGCCCCTAGCGGGAGGCTCGCCGGGGAGCTGTTTTTT.

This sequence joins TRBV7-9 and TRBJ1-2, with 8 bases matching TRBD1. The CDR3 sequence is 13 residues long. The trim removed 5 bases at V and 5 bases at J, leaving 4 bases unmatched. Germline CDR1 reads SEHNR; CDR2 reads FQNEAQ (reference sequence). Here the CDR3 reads CASSQGQDYGYTF. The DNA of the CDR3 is TGTGCCAGCAGCCAGGGACAGGATTATGGCTACACCTTC.

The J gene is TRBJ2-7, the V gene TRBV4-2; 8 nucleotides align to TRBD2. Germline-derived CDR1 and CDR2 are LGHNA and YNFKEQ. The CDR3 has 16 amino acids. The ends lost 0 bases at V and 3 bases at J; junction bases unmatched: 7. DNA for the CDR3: TGTGCCAGCAGCCAAGAGATGTCGGGAGGGAGCTACGAGCAGTACTTC. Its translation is CASSQEMSGGSYEQYF.

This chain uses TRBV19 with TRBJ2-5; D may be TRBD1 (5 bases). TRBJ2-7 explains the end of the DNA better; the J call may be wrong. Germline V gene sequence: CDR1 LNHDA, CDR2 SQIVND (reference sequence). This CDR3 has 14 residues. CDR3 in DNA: TGTGCCAGTAGTATTCAGGGCTTAACGGGCGAGCAGTACTTC. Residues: CASSIQGLTGEQYF.

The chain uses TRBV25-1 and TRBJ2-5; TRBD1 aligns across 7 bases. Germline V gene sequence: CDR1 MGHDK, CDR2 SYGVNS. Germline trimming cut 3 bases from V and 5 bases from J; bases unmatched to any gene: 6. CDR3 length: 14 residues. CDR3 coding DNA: TGTGCCAGCAGTGAGAACAGGGGTGTGGAGACCCAGTACTTC. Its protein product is CASSENRGVETQYF.

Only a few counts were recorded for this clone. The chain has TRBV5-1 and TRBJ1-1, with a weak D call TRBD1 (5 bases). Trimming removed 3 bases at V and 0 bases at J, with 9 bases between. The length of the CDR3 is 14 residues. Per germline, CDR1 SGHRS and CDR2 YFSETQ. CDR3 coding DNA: TGCGCCAGCAGCTGGGGCGGAGTGAACACTGAAGCTTTCTTT. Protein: CASSWGGVNTEAFF. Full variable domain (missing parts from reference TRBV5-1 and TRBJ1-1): KAGVTQTPRYLIKTRGQQVTLSCSPISGHRSVSWYQQTPGQGLQFLFEYFSETQRNKGNFPGRFSGRQFSNSRSEMNVSTLELGDSALYLCASSWGGVNTEAFFGQGTRLTVV.

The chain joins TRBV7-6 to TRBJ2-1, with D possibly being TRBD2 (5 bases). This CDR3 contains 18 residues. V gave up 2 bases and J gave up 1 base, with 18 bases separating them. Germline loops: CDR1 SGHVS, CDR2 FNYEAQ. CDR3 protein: CASSLRPRQDFSYNEQFF. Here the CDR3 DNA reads TGTGCCAGCAGCTTACGGCCCCGTCAGGACTTTTCCTACAATGAGCAGTTCTTC.

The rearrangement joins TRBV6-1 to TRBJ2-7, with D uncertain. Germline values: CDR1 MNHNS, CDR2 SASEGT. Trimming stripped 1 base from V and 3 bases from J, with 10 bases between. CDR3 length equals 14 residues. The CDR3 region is CASSEGPQRYEQYF. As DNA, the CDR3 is TGTGCCAGCAGTGAAGGACCCCAGCGCTACGAGCAGTACTTC.

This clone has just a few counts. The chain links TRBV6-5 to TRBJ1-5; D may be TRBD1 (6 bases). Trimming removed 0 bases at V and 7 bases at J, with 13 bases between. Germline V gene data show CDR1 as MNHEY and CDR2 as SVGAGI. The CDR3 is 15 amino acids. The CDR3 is CASSYSQGYGQPQHF. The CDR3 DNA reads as TGTGCCAGCAGTTACTCTCAGGGGTACGGACAGCCCCAGCATTTT.

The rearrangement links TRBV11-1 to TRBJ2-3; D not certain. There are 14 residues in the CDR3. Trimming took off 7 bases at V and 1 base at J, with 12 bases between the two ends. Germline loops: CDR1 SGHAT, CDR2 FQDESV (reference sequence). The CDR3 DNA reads TGTGCCAGCAATTTTGAGGTCCGCACAGATACGCAGTATTTT. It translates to CASNFEVRTDTQYF.

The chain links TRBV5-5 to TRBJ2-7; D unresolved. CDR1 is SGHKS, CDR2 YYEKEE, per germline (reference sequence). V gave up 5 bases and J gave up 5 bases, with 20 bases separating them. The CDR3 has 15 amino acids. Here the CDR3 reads CASSSVSAGYHEQYF. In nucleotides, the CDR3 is TGTGCCAGCAGTTCCGTATCAGCAGGATACCACGAGCAGTACTTC.

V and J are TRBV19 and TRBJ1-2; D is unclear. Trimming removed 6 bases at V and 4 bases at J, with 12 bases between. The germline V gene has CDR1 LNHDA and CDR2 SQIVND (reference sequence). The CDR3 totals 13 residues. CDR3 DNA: TGTGCCAGTAGCCCGATCTCCGGCTATGGCTACACCTTC. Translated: CASSPISGYGYTF.

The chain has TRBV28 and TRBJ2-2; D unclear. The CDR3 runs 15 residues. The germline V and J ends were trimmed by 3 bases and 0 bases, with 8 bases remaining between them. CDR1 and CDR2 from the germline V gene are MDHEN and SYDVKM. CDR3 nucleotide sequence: TGTGCCAGCAGTTTGGAAACAGCGAACACCGGGGAGCTGTTTTTT. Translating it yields CASSLETANTGELFF.

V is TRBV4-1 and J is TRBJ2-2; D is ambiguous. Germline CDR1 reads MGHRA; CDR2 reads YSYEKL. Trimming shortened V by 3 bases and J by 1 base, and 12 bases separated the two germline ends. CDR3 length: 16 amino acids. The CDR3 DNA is TGCGCCAGCAGCCACCTCAATACAAAGAACACCGGGGAGCTGTTTTTT. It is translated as CASSHLNTKNTGELFF.

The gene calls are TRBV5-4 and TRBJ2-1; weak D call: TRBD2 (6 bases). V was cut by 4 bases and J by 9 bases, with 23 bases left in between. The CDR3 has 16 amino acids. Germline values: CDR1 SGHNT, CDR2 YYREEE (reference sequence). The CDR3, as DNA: TGTGCCAGCAGCCCCCAGGAGGGACTGCCGGGATCTGAGCAGTTCTTC. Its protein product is CASSPQEGLPGSEQFF.

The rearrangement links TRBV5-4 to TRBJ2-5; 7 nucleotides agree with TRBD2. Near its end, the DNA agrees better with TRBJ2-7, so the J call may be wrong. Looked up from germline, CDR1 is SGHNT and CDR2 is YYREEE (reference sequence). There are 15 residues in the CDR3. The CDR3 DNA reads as TGTGCCAGCAGCCCGAACCGGGACTACCTCTACGAGCAGTACTTC. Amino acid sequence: CASSPNRDYLYEQYF.

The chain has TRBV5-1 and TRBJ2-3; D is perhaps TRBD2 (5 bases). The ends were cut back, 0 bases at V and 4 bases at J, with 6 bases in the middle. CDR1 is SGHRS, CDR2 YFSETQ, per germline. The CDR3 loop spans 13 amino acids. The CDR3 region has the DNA TGCGCCAGCAGCTTGGAGCGGCCAGATACGCAGTATTTT. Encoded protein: CASSLERPDTQYF.

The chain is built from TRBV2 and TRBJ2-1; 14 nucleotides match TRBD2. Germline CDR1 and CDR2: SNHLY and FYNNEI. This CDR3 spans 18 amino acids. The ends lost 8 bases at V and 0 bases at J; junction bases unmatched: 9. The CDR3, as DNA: TGTGCCAGCGGTCGAGGACTAGCGGGGGGTAGCTCCTACAATGAGCAGTTCTTC. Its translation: CASGRGLAGGSSYNEQFF.

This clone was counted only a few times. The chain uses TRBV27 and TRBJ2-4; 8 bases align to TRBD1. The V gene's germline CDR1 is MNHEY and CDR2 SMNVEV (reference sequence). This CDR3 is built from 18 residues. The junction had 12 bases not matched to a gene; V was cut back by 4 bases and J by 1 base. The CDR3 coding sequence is TGTGCCAGCAGTTCGCTGCCTCAGGGGGCTACGGCCAAAAACATTCAGTACTTC. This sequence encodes CASSSLPQGATAKNIQYF.

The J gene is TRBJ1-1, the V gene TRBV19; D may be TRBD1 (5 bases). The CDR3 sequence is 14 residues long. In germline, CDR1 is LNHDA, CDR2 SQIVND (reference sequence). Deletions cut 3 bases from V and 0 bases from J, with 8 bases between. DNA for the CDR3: TGTGCCAGTAGTATGAGGGACTTGAACACTGAAGCTTTCTTT. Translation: CASSMRDLNTEAFF.

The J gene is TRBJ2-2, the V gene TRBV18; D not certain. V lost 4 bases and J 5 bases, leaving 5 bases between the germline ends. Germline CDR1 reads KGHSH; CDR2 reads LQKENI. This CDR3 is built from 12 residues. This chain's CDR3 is CASSLETGELFF. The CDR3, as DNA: TGTGCCAGCTCACTAGAGACCGGGGAGCTGTTTTTT.

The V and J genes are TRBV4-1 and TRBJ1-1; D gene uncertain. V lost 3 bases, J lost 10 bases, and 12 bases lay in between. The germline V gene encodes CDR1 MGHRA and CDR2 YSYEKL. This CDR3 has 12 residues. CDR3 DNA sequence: TGCGCCAGCAGCCACCCGGGAGCCGGAGCTTTCTTT. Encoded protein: CASSHPGAGAFF.

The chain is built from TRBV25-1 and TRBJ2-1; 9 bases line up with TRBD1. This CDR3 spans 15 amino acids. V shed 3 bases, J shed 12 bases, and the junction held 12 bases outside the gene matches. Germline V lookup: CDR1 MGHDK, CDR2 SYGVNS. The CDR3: CASSEAGQGMVRQFF. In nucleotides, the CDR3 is TGTGCCAGCAGTGAGGCGGGACAGGGAATGGTGAGGCAGTTCTTC.

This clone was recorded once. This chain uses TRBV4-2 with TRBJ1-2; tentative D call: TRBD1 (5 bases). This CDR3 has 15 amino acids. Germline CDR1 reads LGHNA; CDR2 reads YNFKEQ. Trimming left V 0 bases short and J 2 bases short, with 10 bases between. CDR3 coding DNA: TGTGCCAGCAGCCAAGATAAACAGGAAAACTATGGCTACACCTTC. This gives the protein CASSQDKQENYGYTF.

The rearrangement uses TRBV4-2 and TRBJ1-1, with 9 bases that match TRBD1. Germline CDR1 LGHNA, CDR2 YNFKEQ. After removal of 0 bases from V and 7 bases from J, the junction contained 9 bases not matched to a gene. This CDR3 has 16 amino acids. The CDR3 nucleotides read TGTGCCAGCAGCCAAGAGGGACAGGGACGAGATCATGAAGCTTTCTTT. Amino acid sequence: CASSQEGQGRDHEAFF.

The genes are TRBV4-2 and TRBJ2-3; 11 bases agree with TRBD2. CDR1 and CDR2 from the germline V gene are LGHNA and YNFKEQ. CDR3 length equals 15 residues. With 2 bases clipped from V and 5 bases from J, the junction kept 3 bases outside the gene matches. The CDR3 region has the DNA TGTGCCAGCAGCCAAATAGCGGGAGGGTTAGATACGCAGTATTTT. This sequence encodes CASSQIAGGLDTQYF.

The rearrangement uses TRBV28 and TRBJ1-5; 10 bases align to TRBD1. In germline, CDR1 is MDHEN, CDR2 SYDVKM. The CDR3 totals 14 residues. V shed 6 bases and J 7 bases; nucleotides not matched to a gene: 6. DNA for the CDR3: TGTGCCAGCAGAAGACAGGGGGCCGTACAGCCCCAGCATTTT. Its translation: CASRRQGAVQPQHF. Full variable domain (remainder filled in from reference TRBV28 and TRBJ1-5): DVKVTQSSRYLVKRTGEKVFLECVQDMDHENMFWYRQDPGLGLRLIYFSYDVKMKEKGDIPEGYSVSREKKERFSLILESASTNQTSMYLCASRRQGAVQPQHFGDGTRLSIL.